A selection of T cell receptor beta chains follows, all from one sample in a study of cytotoxic CD8 clonotypes in ibrutinib-treated CLL. The table came from immunoSEQ multiplex PCR; TCRdb's copy has only in-frame clones and leaves some out. The sample shows fewer than 75,000 clones, over 60% of them seen only once. Source: PBMCs, taken after 12 months of ibrutinib treatment. The receptors come from a human donor with chronic lymphocytic leukemia. Each CDR3 is given without its conserved first and last residue. Clone size is shown for a subset of rows, as once, few, many or a class of expanded clone.

v_gene	abundance	CDR3aa
TRBV28	.	ASRREGREYYEQY
TRBV18	.	ASSPPNSGSSYNEQF
TRBV18	.	ASSPPSLAGFGEQY
TRBV27	.	ASSFTSSAPDTQY
TRBV2	few	ASRDRGETQY
TRBV6-6	.	ASSYERDGTQY
TRBV27	.	ASSFADPKPGPLH
TRBV5-4	.	ASSLASGGKETQY
TRBV25-1	once	ASSVRTLHTDTQY
TRBV5-1	.	ASSRGPTDTQY
TRBV2	.	ASSGDSQETQY
TRBV9	once	ASSAQGGRGYT
TRBV7-2	once	ASSIWTGTNEKLF
TRBV28	.	ASTLGYSNTGELF
TRBV5-1	.	ASSLDPSPRGTQY
TRBV19	.	ASSSWTGEAF
TRBV19	.	ASRPTGVYGYT
TRBV5-1	.	ASSPAGVTGELF
TRBV13	once	ASSSSRDRGQREKLF
TRBV9	.	ASSVSPREDSYEQY
TRBV9	.	ASSVGLAGGPYEQY
TRBV25-1	.	ASSPTPRAGRPDTQY
TRBV19	.	ASSITLAGVIGELF
TRBV2	.	ASSETRAYEQY
TRBV27	.	ASSYRPGTSGRTNTGELF
TRBV2	.	ASSVVASGKETQY
TRBV6-5	.	ASSPGGRTGELF
TRBV4-1	.	ASSQDLQREETQY
TRBV27	.	ASSPSGRPLTYEQY
TRBV11-2	few	ASSAERGTAVQEQY
TRBV29-1	.	SVVEGGGDTQY
TRBV18	.	ASSPPYRQETQY
TRBV7-3	.	ASSLRRGTNEKLF
TRBV5-1	.	ASSLGGASTDTQY
TRBV11-2	.	ASTNDRDYTYEQY
TRBV5-1	once	ASSYLTSGSSYEQY
TRBV11-2	.	ASSLDPTLYGYT
TRBV5-6	.	ASSAAGLAGGSQY
TRBV27	.	ASSSDDKMNTEAF
TRBV15	.	ATSEFWGPPKNIQY
TRBV6-5	.	ASSSQGQGKPYEQY
TRBV7-3	.	ASSSEGLVSGEQF
TRBV11-3	.	ASSLAGSHEQY
TRBV10-3	few	AISSGARDTQY
TRBV5-4	.	ASSFLPGQTYNEQF
TRBV7-2	.	ASSIRTVDTQY
TRBV11-2	.	ASSSGAKAF
TRBV6-6	.	ASSPWDLRGELF